The 22 T cell receptor beta chains given below trace back to one sample, sequenced in a study of response to subunit inactivated influenza vaccine. TCRdb independently ran MiXCR on the RT-PCR reads; one entry per CDR3 protein. This repertoire shows hundreds of thousands of distinct CDR3 sequences, 12% found once; its top ten account for 7.8%. Sequenced here: non-naive T cells sorted from PBMCs, sampled around 14 days before vaccination. The receptors here all came from a man in his fifties who received an inactivated influenza vaccine.

The V gene is TRBV7-8, the J gene TRBJ1-2; D remains ambiguous. The ends were cut back, 1 base at V and 8 bases at J, with 14 bases in the middle. Germline CDR1 is SGHVS and CDR2 is FQNEAQ. CDR3 length equals 14 residues. CDR3 DNA sequence: TGTGCCAGCAGCTTAGGACACACGGCGCGCGGCTACACCTTC. It yields the protein CASSLGHTARGYTF.

Regarding this clonotype: Compared with germline, one end of the junction differs, possibly owing to a read error. The chain couples TRBV12-3 or TRBV12-4 to TRBJ2-4; D possibly corresponds to TRBD2 (6 bases). CDR3 size: 11 residues. CDR3 DNA sequence: TGTGCCAGCAGTTCGCTAGCTGCGGGGAACTTC. Translating gives CASSSLAAGNF.

This clonotype was detected ten times or more. This chain uses TRBV5-6 with TRBJ2-1, with 8 bases matching TRBD1. From germline, CDR1 is SGHDT and CDR2 YYEEEE. The CDR3 is made up of 13 amino acids. Losses at the gene ends were 4 bases for V and 6 bases for J; bases not matched to a gene: 3. The DNA of the CDR3 is TGTGCCAGCAGCAGGACAGGGTTCAATGAGCAGTTCTTC. Amino acids: CASSRTGFNEQFF. Full variable domain (outside the CDR3, taken from reference TRBV5-6 and TRBJ2-1): DAGVTQSPTHLIKTRGQQVTLRCSPKSGHDTVSWYQQALGQGPQFIFQYYEEEERQRGNFPDRFSGHQFPNYSSELNVNALLLGDSALYLCASSRTGFNEQFFGPGTRLTVL.

In its sample, this clonotype was seen a few times. The chain joins TRBV13 to TRBJ2-7; 8 positions match TRBD1. Germline CDR1 and CDR2: PRHDT and FYEKMQ (reference sequence). The V and J ends lost 2 bases and 6 bases, in that order; junction bases with no gene match: 9. CDR3 length: 15 amino acids. The CDR3 region has the DNA TGTGCCAGCAGCTTAAGACAGGGGCACCGCACCGAGCAGTACTTC. Translated, it gives CASSLRQGHRTEQYF. The variable domain in full, completed from reference TRBV13 and TRBJ2-7, reads AAGVIQSPRHLIKEKRETATLKCYPIPRHDTVYWYQQGPGQDPQFLISFYEKMQSDKGSIPDRFSAQQFSDYHSELNMSSLELGDSALYFCASSLRQGHRTEQYFGPGTRLTVT.

This clonotype appeared many times. The V gene is TRBV6-1, the J gene TRBJ1-6; TRBD1 might be the D (5 bases). V lost 6 bases and J 3 bases, leaving 9 bases between the germline ends. The length of the CDR3 is 14 residues. CDR1 is MNHNS, CDR2 SASEGT, per germline. CDR3 protein: CASRPRGYNSPLHF. CDR3 bases: TGTGCCAGCAGACCAAGGGGCTATAATTCACCCCTCCACTTT.

There are many counts of this clonotype. The chain recombines TRBV7-9 with TRBJ1-2, with 8 bases lining up with TRBD1. V was pared by 1 base and J by 4 bases, with 5 bases of the junction left unmatched. In germline, CDR1 is SEHNR, CDR2 FQNEAQ (reference sequence). The CDR3 is 15 amino acids. CDR3 coding DNA: TGTGCCAGCAGCTTAGGTGACAGGGGATTCTATGGCTACACCTTC. Translated: CASSLGDRGFYGYTF.

The V gene is TRBV18, the J gene TRBJ2-2; D may be TRBD2 (5 bases). The germline gives CDR1 KGHSH, CDR2 LQKENI. This CDR3 has 15 residues. Trimming shortened V by 3 bases and J by 2 bases, and 10 bases separated the two germline ends. CDR3 DNA sequence: TGTGCCAGCTCACCTCTCCGGGAAAACACCGGGGAGCTGTTTTTT. Its translation is CASSPLRENTGELFF.

The chain combines TRBV7-2 with TRBJ2-3; 8 bases match TRBD2. With 8 bases clipped from V and 5 bases from J, the junction kept 9 bases outside the gene matches. CDR3 size: 14 residues. Germline CDR1 and CDR2: SGHTA and FQGNSA. CDR3 residues: CASGVGGGRDTQYF. The CDR3 DNA follows: TGTGCCAGCGGAGTCGGCGGGGGGAGAGATACGCAGTATTTT.

This rearrangement joins TRBV15 to TRBJ2-1, with no clear D. The length of the CDR3 is 16 residues. CDR1 is LNHNV and CDR2 is YYDKDF in the germline V gene (reference sequence). Trimming took off 0 bases at V and 0 bases at J, with 9 bases between the two ends. The CDR3, as DNA: TGTGCCACCAGCAGAGATTGGATGAGCTCCTACAATGAGCAGTTCTTC. Protein: CATSRDWMSSYNEQFF.

The gene calls are TRBV12-3 or TRBV12-4 and TRBJ2-2; 7 bases fit TRBD1. With V trimmed by 6 bases and J by 1 base, 5 bases remained unmatched. The CDR3 is 15 amino acids. Here the CDR3 reads CASRPGQRNTGELFF. Written as DNA, the CDR3 is TGTGCCAGCAGACCGGGACAGAGGAACACCGGGGAGCTGTTTTTT.

This clonotype occurred once. The CDR3 protein is CASSAVGCETQYF. The CDR3 DNA reads as TGTGCCAGCAGCGCCGTGGGGTGCGAGACCCAGTACTTC. V gene TRBV3-1 combines with J gene TRBJ2-5; the D is unclear. This CDR3 has 13 residues. Germline V gene lookup returns CDR1 LGHDT and CDR2 YNNKEL (reference sequence). The V and J ends lost 5 bases and 5 bases respectively, with 12 bases between them.

This clonotype came up many times. The rearrangement joins TRBV6-2 or TRBV6-3 to TRBJ1-5; no firm D call. CDR3 length equals 15 residues. With 2 bases removed from V and 6 bases from J, the gap between germline ends came to 14 bases. Germline CDR1 is MNHEY and CDR2 is SVGEGT. CDR3 nucleotide sequence: TGTGCCAGCAGTTACGGTCAGAGCAAAGGTCAGCCCCAGCATTTT. Translating gives CASSYGQSKGQPQHF.

This clonotype was counted between two and nine times. The chain carries TRBV9 and TRBJ2-3; TRBD1 aligns across 9 bases. Germline V CDR1 and CDR2: SGDLS, YYNGEE. Germline trimming cut 4 bases from V and 5 bases from J; bases unmatched to any gene: 8. The CDR3 extends over 15 amino acids. CDR3 amino acids: CASSFTGGAGDTQYF. The CDR3 DNA reads as TGTGCCAGCAGCTTCACAGGGGGCGCGGGAGATACGCAGTATTTT.

This clonotype has only a few counts. The V gene is TRBV18, the J gene TRBJ2-7, with D tentatively TRBD1 (6 bases). Deletions cut 0 bases from V and 2 bases from J, with 17 bases between. The CDR3 spans 17 residues. CDR1 is KGHSH and CDR2 is LQKENI in the germline V gene. CDR3 residues: CASSPPRLTGKPYEQYF. The CDR3, as DNA: TGTGCCAGCTCACCACCGCGGCTAACAGGGAAGCCCTACGAGCAGTACTTC. Based on the CDR3 plus reference TRBV18 and TRBJ2-7, the full variable domain is NAGVMQNPRHLVRRRGQEARLRCSPMKGHSHVYWYRQLPEEGLKFMVYLQKENIIDESGMPKERFSAEFPKEGPSILRIQQVVRGDSAAYFCASSPPRLTGKPYEQYFGPGTRLTVT.

This clonotype has at least ten counts. V and J are TRBV28 and TRBJ1-2, with D unclear. The CDR3 extends over 14 amino acids. Trimming took off 3 bases at V and 5 bases at J, with 13 bases between the two ends. Per the germline V gene, CDR1 is MDHEN and CDR2 is SYDVKM. This CDR3 reads CASSLAAAGYGYTF. The CDR3 DNA reads as TGTGCCAGCAGTTTGGCCGCGGCGGGGTATGGCTACACCTTC.

This clonotype was recorded at least ten times. This chain connects TRBV18 to TRBJ2-5; unclear D gene. The CDR3 covers 13 residues. In germline, CDR1 is KGHSH, CDR2 LQKENI. Trimming pared 0 bases from V and 3 bases from J, leaving 5 bases between. CDR3 sequence (DNA): TGTGCCAGCTCACCACCGGAAGAAGAGACCCAGTACTTC. The encoded protein is CASSPPEEETQYF.

The chain employs TRBV12-3 or TRBV12-4 and TRBJ2-7, with D possibly TRBD1 on 6 matching bases. The V gene lost 4 bases and the J gene lost 0 bases, with 10 bases spanning the gap. The CDR3 runs to 14 residues. The CDR3 DNA reads TGTGCCAGCAGTTCCTGGGACACCTCCTACGAGCAGTACTTC. This encodes CASSSWDTSYEQYF.

This clonotype was seen a few times. The chain recombines TRBV7-2 with TRBJ2-1; 7 positions match TRBD2. Germline trimming cut 4 bases from V and 3 bases from J; bases unmatched to any gene: 3. Looked up from germline, CDR1 is SGHTA and CDR2 is FQGNSA. CDR3 length equals 14 residues. CDR3: CASSYERGYNEQFF. The DNA for the CDR3 is TGTGCCAGCAGCTACGAGCGGGGCTACAATGAGCAGTTCTTC.

At least ten counts were recorded for this clonotype. The V call is TRBV27, the J call TRBJ2-7; D not certain. The CDR3 consists of 15 residues. The germline CDR1 and CDR2 sequences are MNHEY and SMNVEV (reference sequence). V dropped 7 bases and J dropped 1 base, with 17 bases sitting between them. The CDR3 DNA reads as TGTGCCAGCACCCAGTCCCTCTCTGGTTCCTACGAGCAGTACTTC. It encodes CASTQSLSGSYEQYF.

This clonotype has at least ten counts. The gene calls are TRBV14 and TRBJ2-7; D is uncertain. CDR3 length equals 13 residues. The V gene lost 1 base and the J gene lost 3 bases, with 7 bases spanning the gap. From germline, CDR1 is SGHDN and CDR2 FVKESK. The DNA for the CDR3 is TGTGCCAGCAGCCAAGTGGCGAACTACGAGCAGTACTTC. Translating gives CASSQVANYEQYF.

This clonotype was observed a few times. The gene calls are TRBV7-2 and TRBJ2-4; 7 bases line up with TRBD1. Germline CDR1 and CDR2: SGHTA and FQGNSA. Trimming at V came to 0 bases and at J to 15 bases, leaving 8 bases not matched to a gene. The CDR3 is 13 residues long. The CDR3 loop reads CASSLARGSQWYF. CDR3 DNA sequence: TGTGCCAGCAGCTTAGCCAGGGGGAGCCAGTGGTACTTC. The full variable domain, its missing parts supplied by reference TRBV7-2 and TRBJ2-4, is GAGVSQSPSNKVTEKGKDVELRCDPISGHTALYWYRQSLGQGLEFLIYFQGNSAPDKSGLPSDRFSAERTGGSVSTLTIQRTQQEDSAVYLCASSLARGSQWYFGAGTRLSVL.

In this sample, this clonotype turned up many times. This CDR3 reads CSAPGTSGYTDTQYF. DNA for the CDR3: TGCAGTGCTCCCGGGACTAGCGGCTACACAGATACGCAGTATTTT. The rearrangement joins TRBV20-1 to TRBJ2-3; 11 bases map to TRBD2. The CDR3 spans 15 residues. In germline, CDR1 is DFQATT, CDR2 SNEGSKA (reference sequence). V dropped 5 bases and J dropped 2; count of bases not matched to a gene: 6.